These 32 T cell receptor beta chains originate from one sample sequenced in a study of response to subunit inactivated influenza vaccine. Each CDR3 protein gets one entry after TCRdb re-called the RT-PCR reads with MiXCR. The sample contains hundreds of thousands of distinct CDR3 sequences, about 12% of which appear only once. The material was PBMCs from blood, obtained on the day of vaccination. These receptors came from a man aged 50 or older who received an inactivated influenza vaccine.

This clonotype was detected once. The chain joins TRBV6-1 to TRBJ2-1; TRBD2 matches at 8 bases. With 7 bases clipped from V and 6 bases from J, the junction kept 11 bases outside the gene matches. The CDR3 spans 15 residues. Germline CDR1 reads MNHNS; CDR2 reads SASEGT. CDR3 region: CASTKLADNFNEQFF. DNA for the CDR3: TGTGCCAGCACCAAACTAGCGGACAACTTCAATGAGCAGTTCTTC.

A few counts support this clonotype. The chain recombines TRBV20-1 with TRBJ2-1, with 14 bases that match TRBD2. Germline V gene data show CDR1 as DFQATT and CDR2 as SNEGSKA (reference sequence). V dropped 0 bases and J dropped 7; count of bases not matched to a gene: 8. This CDR3 spans 17 amino acids. The CDR3 reads CSARDPRTSGGRNEQFF. The CDR3 bases are TGCAGTGCTAGAGACCCGAGGACTAGCGGGGGGAGGAATGAGCAGTTCTTC.

This clonotype was seen a handful of times. V is TRBV12-3 or TRBV12-4 and J is TRBJ2-2; tentatively, D is TRBD1 or TRBD2 (5 bases each). V lost 3 bases and J 3 bases, leaving 20 bases between the germline ends. This CDR3 comprises 18 residues. The CDR3 region has the DNA TGTGCCAGCAGTTTTGGATCCGGGGCCCGAAGTTACACCGGGGAGCTGTTTTTT. Amino acids: CASSFGSGARSYTGELFF.

This chain connects TRBV27 to TRBJ2-2, with 11 bases matching TRBD2. Germline CDR1 and CDR2: MNHEY and SMNVEV (reference sequence). The V segment lost 2 bases and the J segment 3 bases; nucleotides outside the gene matches: 5. The CDR3 consists of 17 residues. CDR3 in amino acids: CASSLATSGSYTGELFF. The DNA of the CDR3 is TGTGCCAGCAGTTTAGCTACTAGCGGGAGCTACACCGGGGAGCTGTTTTTT.

This clonotype was picked up many times. The chain employs TRBV24-1 and TRBJ2-5; perhaps TRBD2 as D (5 bases). V was trimmed by 4 bases and J by 0 bases, leaving 8 bases between them. The CDR3 runs to 14 residues. CDR1 is KGHDR, CDR2 SFDVKD, per germline. CDR3 sequence: CATSENGNQETQYF. The CDR3, as DNA: TGTGCCACCAGTGAAAACGGGAACCAAGAGACCCAGTACTTC.

The chain joins TRBV18 to TRBJ1-2, with a tentative D call TRBD1 (5 bases). Trimming pared 5 bases from V and 2 bases from J, leaving 12 bases between. The CDR3 contains 14 residues. Germline CDR1 reads KGHSH; CDR2 reads LQKENI. CDR3 DNA sequence: TGTGCCAGCTCAGACTCCCGGGACAACTATGGCTACACCTTC. It is translated as CASSDSRDNYGYTF.

This clonotype was detected only a few times. The chain uses TRBV6-5 and TRBJ2-7; the match to TRBD2 covers 7 bases. The V gene end was trimmed by 3 bases and the J gene end by 5 bases; junction bases not matched to a gene: 7. The CDR3 spans 14 residues. Germline CDR1 is MNHEY and CDR2 is SVGAGI. The CDR3 region is CASSYGGGVHEQYF. The CDR3 region has the DNA TGTGCCAGCAGTTATGGGGGGGGGGTCCACGAGCAGTACTTC.

This clonotype occurred many times. This sequence joins TRBV7-2 and TRBJ1-2; 9 bases map to TRBD1. Germline CDR1 reads SGHTA; CDR2 reads FQGNSA. The CDR3 runs to 16 residues. V trimming: 0 bases; J trimming: 8 bases; junction bases outside the gene matches: 10. Here the CDR3 reads CASSLATPGQGRGYTF. The CDR3, as DNA: TGTGCCAGCAGCTTAGCTACTCCGGGACAGGGTAGAGGCTACACCTTC.

This clonotype has just a few counts. The gene calls are TRBV7-2 and TRBJ1-3; no clear D. V gave up 1 base and J gave up 7 bases, with 8 bases separating them. The CDR3 contains 13 residues. The germline gives CDR1 SGHTA, CDR2 FQGNSA. The CDR3 spells CASSLVMGNTIYF. Here the CDR3 DNA reads TGTGCCAGCAGCTTAGTTATGGGGAACACCATATATTTT.

Ten or more counts support this clonotype. The chain is built from TRBV12-3 or TRBV12-4 and TRBJ2-3; a weak D match, TRBD1 (5 bases). V was trimmed by 3 bases and J by 1 base, leaving 8 bases between them. This CDR3 has 14 residues. CDR3 amino acids: CASSFDRGTDTQYF. Here the CDR3 DNA reads TGTGCCAGCAGTTTCGACAGAGGCACAGATACGCAGTATTTT.

This clonotype occurred a few times. This chain connects TRBV10-3 to TRBJ1-2; D not resolved. Per germline, CDR1 ENHRY and CDR2 SYGVKD. Trimming removed 4 bases from V and 8 bases from J, with 14 bases in between. The CDR3 consists of 13 residues. CDR3 nucleotides: TGTGCCATCAGTGCCCGAGTTGGGGAGGGCTACACCTTC. It codes for CAISARVGEGYTF.

This clonotype was detected many times. This chain links TRBV12-3 or TRBV12-4 with TRBJ2-5, with a tentative D call TRBD2 (5 bases). The V end lost 1 base, the J end lost 5 bases, and 14 bases lay between the germline ends. The CDR3 runs 15 residues. The CDR3 reads CASSLGVRRPETQYF. The CDR3 DNA is TGTGCCAGCAGTTTAGGTGTGCGGAGGCCGGAGACCCAGTACTTC.

This clonotype was seen at least ten times. The chain uses TRBV12-3 or TRBV12-4 and TRBJ2-1, with D unclear. The CDR3 has 13 residues. Trimming removed 0 bases at V and 9 bases at J, with 9 bases between. The DNA of the CDR3 is TGTGCCAGCAGTTTAGCGCGGCAAAGTGAGCAGTTCTTC. This codes for CASSLARQSEQFF.

This sequence joins TRBV9 and TRBJ2-7; perhaps D is TRBD1 or TRBD2 (5 bases each). Between the trimmed V and J ends, which lost 0 bases and 6 bases, there was a span of 13 bases. The germline CDR1 and CDR2 sequences are SGDLS and YYNGEE. The CDR3 has 14 amino acids. Here the CDR3 reads CASSVGDGGREQYF. The DNA for the CDR3 is TGTGCCAGCAGCGTAGGGGACGGCGGGCGCGAGCAGTACTTC.

This clonotype was observed at least ten times. This sequence joins TRBV7-9 and TRBJ2-5; no clear D gene. V dropped 6 bases and J dropped 4 bases, with 9 bases sitting between them. The CDR3 is 12 residues long. Germline values: CDR1 SEHNR, CDR2 FQNEAQ (reference sequence). CDR3 region: CASSLAVETQYF. CDR3 bases: TGTGCCAGCAGTTTGGCAGTAGAGACCCAGTACTTC.

This clonotype was counted many times. This chain links TRBV29-1 with TRBJ1-1, with 10 bases identical to TRBD1. Germline CDR1 SQVTM, CDR2 ANQGSEA. The CDR3 runs 15 residues. The V and J ends lost 7 bases and 0 bases, in that order; junction bases with no gene match: 8. The chain's CDR3 is CSGGQGGFMNTEAFF. In nucleotides, the CDR3 is TGCAGCGGTGGACAGGGGGGGTTCATGAACACTGAAGCTTTCTTT.

The chain's CDR3 is CASSNLSPGNRLFF. CDR3 nucleotide sequence: TGCGCCAGCAGCAACCTCAGTCCCGGAAACAGGCTGTTTTTT. The rearrangement uses TRBV4-1 and TRBJ1-4; D might be TRBD1 (5 bases). The CDR3 spans 14 residues. With 5 bases removed from V and 14 bases from J, the gap between germline ends came to 21 bases. CDR1 MGHRA and CDR2 YSYEKL come from the germline V gene.

The chain recombines TRBV12-3 or TRBV12-4 with TRBJ2-7; 8 positions agree with TRBD1. V trimming: 6 bases; J trimming: 5 bases; junction bases outside the gene matches: 6. This CDR3 is built from 13 residues. In DNA, the CDR3 is TGTGCCAGCAGATCGACAGGGGACGACGAGCAGTACTTC. It specifies CASRSTGDDEQYF.

The chain has TRBV6-2 or TRBV6-3 and TRBJ2-3, with D perhaps matching TRBD2 (6 bases). V dropped 2 bases and J dropped 2 bases, with 14 bases sitting between them. The CDR3 loop spans 16 amino acids. In germline, CDR1 is MNHEY, CDR2 SVGEGT. CDR3 coding DNA: TGTGCCAGCAGTTACCCAGCGGGCTGGAACACAGATACGCAGTATTTT. Translation gives CASSYPAGWNTDTQYF.

This clonotype has more than one count but fewer than ten. The chain employs TRBV5-1 and TRBJ2-3; the D call may be TRBD1 or TRBD2 (5 bases each). Germline V gene lookup returns CDR1 SGHRS and CDR2 YFSETQ. V lost 0 bases, J lost 4 bases, and 15 bases lay in between. This CDR3 is built from 16 residues. The CDR3 region has the DNA TGCGCCAGCAGCTTGGCCGGGGCCAGTAATGCAGATACGCAGTATTTT. Translated: CASSLAGASNADTQYF.

J is TRBJ2-7 and V is TRBV6-1, with 9 bases matching TRBD2. Germline CDR1 is MNHNS and CDR2 is SASEGT. V lost 4 bases, J lost 2 bases, and 3 bases stayed unmatched. CDR3 size: 14 residues. The DNA for the CDR3 is TGTGCCAGCAGTGCTAGCGGGATGACCTACGAGCAGTACTTC. Encoded protein: CASSASGMTYEQYF.

This clonotype was picked up many times. V gene TRBV19 combines with J gene TRBJ1-1; D is ambiguous. Trimming cost V 7 bases and J 5 bases, with 14 bases left between them. The CDR3 extends over 13 amino acids. Germline V CDR1 and CDR2: LNHDA, SQIVND (reference sequence). The CDR3 DNA is TGTGCCAGTAACGCAGGAGTTCGAACTGAAGCTTTCTTT. Amino acid sequence: CASNAGVRTEAFF.

There are many counts of this clonotype. This chain links TRBV4-1 with TRBJ2-1; 12 nucleotides match TRBD1. The CDR3 spans 16 residues. The V segment lost 4 bases and the J segment 6 bases; nucleotides outside the gene matches: 7. Germline V gene lookup returns CDR1 MGHRA and CDR2 YSYEKL. This CDR3 is CASSPRGQGARNEQFF. Here the CDR3 DNA reads TGCGCCAGCAGCCCAAGGGGACAGGGGGCGCGCAATGAGCAGTTCTTC.

This clonotype was detected ten times or more. CDR3 DNA: TGCAGCGTAGCCTCCTACGAGCAGTACTTC. Translation gives CSVASYEQYF. The chain has TRBV29-1 and TRBJ2-7; D ambiguous. CDR1 SQVTM and CDR2 ANQGSEA come from the germline V gene. Trimming removed 6 bases at V and 0 bases at J, with 3 bases between. The CDR3 is made up of 10 amino acids.

This clonotype was seen only a few times. The CDR3 loop reads CAWSPGTVETQYF. The CDR3 DNA follows: TGTGCCTGGAGTCCCGGGACAGTGGAGACCCAGTACTTC. The rearrangement joins TRBV30 to TRBJ2-5, with 7 bases fitting TRBD1. The J segment lost 5 bases and the V segment lost 2 bases, leaving 5 bases of the junction unmatched. The germline V gene encodes CDR1 GTSNPN and CDR2 SVGIG (reference sequence). The CDR3 totals 13 residues.

This clonotype was observed a handful of times. The chain employs TRBV7-9 and TRBJ2-6; TRBD1 agrees at 11 bases. CDR3 size: 16 residues. CDR1 and CDR2 from the germline V gene are SEHNR and FQNEAQ (reference sequence). V lost 4 bases to trimming and J lost 2 bases; unmatched junction nucleotides: 1. The DNA of the CDR3 is TGTGCCAGCAGCTGGACAGGGGGCGCTGGGGCCAACGTCCTGACTTTC. This codes for CASSWTGGAGANVLTF.

In this sample, this clonotype turned up many times. The chain is built from TRBV28 and TRBJ2-7; 8 nucleotides line up with TRBD2. Looked up from germline, CDR1 is MDHEN and CDR2 is SYDVKM. The V segment lost 7 bases and the J segment 2 bases; nucleotides outside the gene matches: 13. The CDR3 extends over 16 amino acids. CDR3 DNA sequence: TGTGCCAGCATCCCCTTCCCGGGACTAGGTCCCTACGAGCAGTACTTC. Its translation is CASIPFPGLGPYEQYF.

This clonotype came up a few times. This chain links TRBV12-3 or TRBV12-4 with TRBJ1-4; 10 bases fit TRBD1. V was pared by 6 bases and J by 3 bases, with 4 bases of the junction left unmatched. This CDR3 spans 15 amino acids. CDR3 amino acids: CASRRQGAANEKLFF. DNA for the CDR3: TGTGCCAGCAGAAGACAGGGGGCGGCTAATGAAAAACTGTTTTTT.

The rearrangement uses TRBV7-8 and TRBJ2-7, with no clear D. The CDR3 extends over 14 amino acids. CDR1 SGHVS and CDR2 FQNEAQ come from the germline V gene. V was trimmed by 5 bases and J by 4 bases, leaving 15 bases between them. This CDR3 reads CASSREVGSYEQYF. CDR3 nucleotides: TGTGCCAGCAGCAGAGAGGTGGGGTCGTACGAGCAGTACTTC.

This clonotype was counted ten times or more. The V gene is TRBV12-3 or TRBV12-4, the J gene TRBJ2-3, with 12 bases that match TRBD1. The J segment lost 4 bases and the V segment lost 6 bases, leaving 5 bases of the junction unmatched. The CDR3 has 15 residues. CDR3: CASRPGTGGSDTQYF. The CDR3 DNA reads as TGTGCCAGCAGACCCGGGACAGGGGGCTCAGATACGCAGTATTTT.

The sample holds a few counts of this clonotype. The V gene is TRBV19, the J gene TRBJ2-1; D possibly uses TRBD1 or TRBD2 (5 bases each). The V gene's germline CDR1 is LNHDA and CDR2 SQIVND (reference sequence). Trimming cost V 5 bases and J 6 bases, with 20 bases left between them. This CDR3 region has 16 residues. The CDR3 DNA sequence: TGTGCCAGTAGTCCGCCCGGGACGGGCTTTGTCAATGAGCAGTTCTTC. Its translation: CASSPPGTGFVNEQFF.

The gene calls are TRBV15 and TRBJ1-6; 7 positions agree with TRBD1. Per the germline V gene, CDR1 is LNHNV and CDR2 is YYDKDF (reference sequence). There are 13 residues in the CDR3. The J segment lost 6 bases and the V segment lost 8 bases, leaving 4 bases of the junction unmatched. CDR3: CATGTDFNSPLHF. In DNA, the CDR3 is TGTGCCACCGGGACAGACTTTAATTCACCCCTCCACTTT.